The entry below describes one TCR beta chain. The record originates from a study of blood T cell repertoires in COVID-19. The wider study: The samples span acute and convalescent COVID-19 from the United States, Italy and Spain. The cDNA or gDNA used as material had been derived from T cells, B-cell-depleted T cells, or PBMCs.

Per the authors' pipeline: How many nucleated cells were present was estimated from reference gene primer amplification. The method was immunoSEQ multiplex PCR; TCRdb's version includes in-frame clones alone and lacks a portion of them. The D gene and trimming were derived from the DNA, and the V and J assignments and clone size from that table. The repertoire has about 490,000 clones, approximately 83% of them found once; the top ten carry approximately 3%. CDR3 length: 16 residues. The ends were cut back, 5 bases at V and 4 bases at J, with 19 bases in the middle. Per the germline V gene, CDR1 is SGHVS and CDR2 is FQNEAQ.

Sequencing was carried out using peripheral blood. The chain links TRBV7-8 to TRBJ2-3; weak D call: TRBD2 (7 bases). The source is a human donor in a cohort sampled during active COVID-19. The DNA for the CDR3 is TGTGCCAGCAGCCCATGGGGGGCGGGGGACGCAGATACGCAGTATTTT. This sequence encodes CASSPWGAGDADTQYF.